This TCR beta chain was sequenced during a study of T cell changes during pregnancy in multiple sclerosis. Clones were sequenced by immunoSEQ multiplex PCR, and TCRdb holds only the in-frame ones, with some missing. The table has fewer than 50,000 clones, approximately 94% seen once; the top ten hold around 0.31%. Trimming cost V 6 bases and J 6 bases; bases outside gene matches: 7. Per the germline V gene, CDR1 is SGHTA and CDR2 is FQGNSA. The CDR3 contains 15 residues. The sequence was collected from a female donor with multiple sclerosis, enrolled in a pregnancy study. The material sequenced was CD4+ T cells from peripheral blood mononuclear cells, taken in the third trimester of pregnancy. The J gene is TRBJ2-3, the V gene TRBV7-2; TRBD1 agrees at 12 bases. The CDR3 bases are TGTGCCAGCAGGCTGGGACAGGGGGCCAGTGATACGCAGTATTTT. It is translated as CASRLGQGASDTQYF. Complete variable domain (other parts from reference TRBV7-2 and TRBJ2-3): GAGVSQSPSNKVTEKGKDVELRCDPISGHTALYWYRQSLGQGLEFLIYFQGNSAPDKSGLPSDRFSAERTGGSVSTLTIQRTQQEDSAVYLCASRLGQGASDTQYFGPGTRLTVL.